The 26 T cell receptor beta chains below were found in one sample sequenced in a study of tumor and adjacent non-tumor tissue in lung cancer. A modified ARM-PCR protocol with three rounds of nested PCR amplified TCRbeta. TCRdb reprocessed the multiplex PCR reads with MiXCR, giving one entry per CDR3 protein. Among roughly 220,000 distinct CDR3 sequences listed, roughly 70% were seen once. No cell sorting was done before RNA was extracted from the tissue. The material sequenced was lung tumor tissue. Source of these receptors: a man in his sixties with non-small cell lung cancer.

As to this clonotype: The junction and the germline gene differ at one end; a read error may be behind it. V gene TRBV12-3 or TRBV12-4 combines with J gene TRBJ1-5; 10 positions agree with TRBD1. The CDR3 is made up of 15 amino acids. The DNA for the CDR3 is TGTGCCAGCAGTTTCGGACAGGGGGTCTCAAAGCCCCAGCTTTTT. Residues: CASSFGQGVSKPQLF.

The rearrangement links TRBV29-1 to TRBJ2-7, with no clear D. Germline-derived CDR1 and CDR2 are SQVTM and ANQGSEA. The V and J ends lost 1 base and 4 bases respectively, with 5 bases between them. The CDR3 has 11 residues. The CDR3 loop is CSVEVTYEQYF. The CDR3 region has the DNA TGCAGCGTTGAAGTTACGTACGAGCAGTACTTC.

The genes are TRBV4-2 and TRBJ2-1; no clear D. Trimming removed 11 bases from V and 1 base from J, with 9 bases in between. Germline CDR1 LGHNA, CDR2 YNFKEQ. The CDR3 is 12 residues long. The CDR3 DNA sequence: TGTGCCTGTAGCCGATCCTACAATGAGCAGTTCTTC. Translating it yields CACSRSYNEQFF.

The CDR3 DNA sequence: TGCGCCAGCACACAAGATCCCTCCTCTTCGAGTCAAGAGACCCAGTACTTC. Protein product: CASTQDPSSSSQETQYF. The chain carries TRBV4-1 and TRBJ2-5; D gene uncertain. Germline V gene lookup returns CDR1 MGHRA and CDR2 YSYEKL. Trimming stripped 7 bases from V and 2 bases from J, with 23 bases between. The CDR3 runs 17 residues.

Turning to this clonotype: The germline gene is not matched at one end of the junction; a read error may be the cause. The chain couples TRBV20-1 to TRBJ2-7; no clear D gene. This CDR3 spans 14 amino acids. Germline CDR1 and CDR2: DFQATT and SNEGSKA (reference sequence). CDR3 protein: CSARGRTKTYEQHF. CDR3 DNA: TGCAGTGCTAGAGGAAGGACCAAAACCTACGAGCAGCACTTC.

Concerning this clonotype: One junction end disagrees with the germline gene, perhaps due to a read error. The rearrangement joins TRBV20-1 to TRBJ1-4; D is unresolved. Looked up from germline, CDR1 is DFQATT and CDR2 is SNEGSKA (reference sequence). The CDR3 is 14 residues long. CDR3 amino acids: CSTSMTVEGEKLFF. The CDR3 DNA follows: TGCAGTACTAGTATGACCGTCGAAGGGGAAAAACTGTTTTTT.

Comment on this clonotype: This may arise from a read error, as a much more abundant clone is one base away. The chain employs TRBV5-4 and TRBJ2-2; the D is unclear. The CDR3 contains 13 residues. Germline CDR1 and CDR2: SGHNT and YYREEE (reference sequence). The CDR3: CVSSLGSTGELFF. Written as DNA, the CDR3 is TGTGTCAGCAGCTTGGGATCCACCGGGGAGCTGTTTTTT.

Turning to this clonotype: At one boundary the junction diverges from the germline segment, which might be a read error. The chain carries TRBV11-2 and TRBJ2-3, with a tentative D call TRBD2 (5 bases). From germline, CDR1 is SGHAT and CDR2 FQNNGV. The CDR3 consists of 15 residues. For the CDR3, the DNA is TGTGCCAGCAGCTTCGGGATCATTAGCACAGTTACGCAGTATTTT. As protein: CASSFGIISTVTQYF. The full variable domain, rest sourced from reference TRBV11-2 and TRBJ2-3, is EAGVAQSPRYKIIEKRQSVAFWCNPISGHATLYWYQQILGQGPKLLIQFQNNGVVDDSQLPKDRFSAERLKGVDSTLKIQPAKLEDSAVYLCASSFGIISTVTQYFGPGTRLTVL.

Only a few counts were recorded for this clonotype. The chain joins TRBV20-1 to TRBJ1-5; D uncertain. Trimming removed 2 bases from V and 0 bases from J, with 5 bases in between. This CDR3 is 13 amino acids long. Per germline, CDR1 DFQATT and CDR2 SNEGSKA (reference sequence). In DNA, the CDR3 is TGCAGTGCTAGAATGGATAGCAATCAGCCCCAGCATTTT. It encodes CSARMDSNQPQHF.

Comments on this clonotype: A much bigger clone sits one base away, suggesting this may be a read error. V is TRBV6-1 and J is TRBJ1-1, with unresolved D. The CDR3 runs 12 residues. Germline CDR1 MNHNS, CDR2 SASEGT. The CDR3 region has the DNA TGTGCCAACAGTGCTACCGGGATATCAGGTTTCTTT. Translation: CANSATGISGFF.

The gene calls are TRBV20-1 and TRBJ1-1; D is uncertain. The CDR3 covers 13 residues. Trimming removed 1 base at V and 1 base at J, with 7 bases between. The germline CDR1 and CDR2 sequences are DFQATT and SNEGSKA (reference sequence). CDR3 residues: CSARVRTNTEAFF. CDR3 in DNA: TGCAGTGCTAGAGTGAGAACGAACACTGAAGCTTTCTTT.

This clonotype was seen at least ten times. This chain joins TRBV12-3 or TRBV12-4 and TRBJ2-4; weak D call: TRBD1 (6 bases). The CDR3 runs to 14 residues. V lost 3 bases, J lost 7 bases, and 13 bases lay in between. CDR3 sequence reads: CASSFPRGSNIQYF. Written as DNA, the CDR3 is TGTGCCAGCAGTTTCCCCAGGGGTTCGAACATTCAGTACTTC.

This clonotype counts as medium-sized (0.01 to 0.1%). The chain links TRBV29-1 to TRBJ2-7, with 7 bases that match TRBD2. The CDR3 spans 15 residues. Germline CDR1 reads SQVTM; CDR2 reads ANQGSEA. V lost 0 bases and J lost 7; bases outside the gene matches: 12. The CDR3 here is CSVEDRGRGEGEQYF. CDR3 nucleotide sequence: TGCAGCGTTGAAGATCGGGGTCGGGGGGAAGGAGAGCAGTACTTC.

For this clonotype: This CDR3 is missing its conserved last phenylalanine or tryptophan, likely due to a read error. V and J are TRBV4-1 and TRBJ2-2; D gene unclear. V was pared by 1 base and J by 0 bases, with 6 bases between. The CDR3 has 15 amino acids. Germline V gene lookup returns CDR1 MGHRA and CDR2 YSYEKL. CDR3 protein: CASSQAYANTGELFL. CDR3 DNA sequence: TGCGCCAGCAGCCAAGCGTATGCGAACACCGGGGAGCTGTTTTTA.

This clonotype appeared many times. The CDR3 reads CSARGLALAGASSYEQYF. In nucleotides, the CDR3 is TGCAGTGCTAGAGGATTGGCACTAGCGGGGGCGAGCTCCTACGAGCAGTACTTC. The chain is built from TRBV20-1 and TRBJ2-7, with TRBD2 matching 11 bases. V lost 1 base and J lost 0; bases outside the gene matches: 11. CDR3 size: 18 residues. The germline V gene has CDR1 DFQATT and CDR2 SNEGSKA (reference sequence).

In regard to this clonotype: A much larger clone differs by one base, so this may be a read error. This chain links TRBV4-2 with TRBJ2-7; D may be TRBD2 (6 bases). The CDR3 length is 13 residues. From germline, CDR1 is LGHNA and CDR2 YNFKEQ. Trimming left V 7 bases short and J 2 bases short, with 12 bases between. The CDR3 loop reads CASNPRGPYEQYF. As DNA, the CDR3 is TGTGCCAGCAACCCGCGGGGCCCCTACGAGCAGTACTTC.

Comments on this clonotype: This may arise from a read error, as a much more abundant clone is one base away. Without the conserved terminal phenylalanine or tryptophan, this CDR3 likely stems from a read error. The chain joins TRBV20-1 to TRBJ2-2, with D possibly being TRBD1 or TRBD2 (5 bases each). Germline CDR1 is DFQATT and CDR2 is SNEGSKA (reference sequence). This CDR3 is built from 15 residues. The ends were cut back, 6 bases at V and 1 base at J, with 15 bases in the middle. The CDR3 DNA sequence: TGCAGTGCCATGAGGTGGGGGAGGAACACCGGGGAGCTGTTTCTT. Its translation: CSAMRWGRNTGELFL.

With regard to this clonotype: One junction end disagrees with the germline gene, perhaps due to a read error. This chain links TRBV11-1 with TRBJ2-5; tentative D call: TRBD2 (7 bases). The CDR3 loop spans 16 amino acids. In germline, CDR1 is SGHAT, CDR2 FQDESV (reference sequence). The CDR3, as DNA: TGTGCCGGCAGCTTAGGGCGGGGGCTAGTCCAAGAGACCCAATACTTC. The encoded protein is CAGSLGRGLVQETQYF.

This clonotype was seen at least ten times. For the CDR3, the DNA is TGTGCCAGCAGCTCGTCGGTGAGGGAACCCAAAAACATTCAGTACTTC. It translates to CASSSSVREPKNIQYF. V usage is TRBV6-5 and J usage is TRBJ2-4; a weak D match, TRBD2 (5 bases). CDR3 length: 16 amino acids. Trimming cost V 6 bases and J 2 bases, with 17 bases left between them. The germline V gene has CDR1 MNHEY and CDR2 SVGAGI.

The chain joins TRBV20-1 to TRBJ2-1, with D perhaps TRBD1 (6 bases). CDR3 length: 13 amino acids. The germline V gene has CDR1 DFQATT and CDR2 SNEGSKA (reference sequence). The V and J ends lost 6 bases and 7 bases respectively, with 16 bases between them. CDR3 coding DNA: TGCAGTGCACTTCAGGGGATTAGAAATGAGCAGTTCTTC. Residues: CSALQGIRNEQFF.

Concerning this clonotype itself: In this CDR3 the conserved last residue, phenylalanine or tryptophan, is missing, so a read error is likely. J is TRBJ2-1 and V is TRBV20-1, with 9 bases aligning to TRBD2. This CDR3 contains 14 residues. After removal of 3 bases from V and 7 bases from J, the junction contained 7 bases not matched to a gene. Germline V lookup: CDR1 DFQATT, CDR2 SNEGSKA (reference sequence). The CDR3 bases are TGCAGTGCTAGGAGGCTAGCGGGGAAGAATGAGCAGTTCTAC. Translated, it gives CSARRLAGKNEQFY.

About this clonotype itself: Germline is not matched at one junction end, which may reflect a read error. The chain uses TRBV24-1 and TRBJ2-5; 9 nucleotides align to TRBD2. CDR3 length: 18 amino acids. Germline V CDR1 and CDR2: KGHDR, SFDVKD. The CDR3 DNA reads as TGTGCCACCAGTGATCGATGGACTAGCGAGGGGAAACAAGAGACTCAGTACTTC. Amino acids: CATSDRWTSEGKQETQYF.

A word on this clonotype: It may be a read error: a sequence one base away is much more abundant. The CDR3 reads CASKRQRASYEQYF. The CDR3 coding sequence is TGTGCCAGCAAAAGACAGAGAGCCTCCTACGAGCAGTACTTC. The chain employs TRBV6-1 and TRBJ2-7; possible D gene TRBD1, 5 bases. Germline CDR1 MNHNS, CDR2 SASEGT. The CDR3 has 14 residues. V lost 7 bases and J 0 bases, leaving 13 bases between the germline ends.

V and J are TRBV20-1 and TRBJ2-1; D possibly corresponds to TRBD2 (6 bases). The germline CDR1 and CDR2 sequences are DFQATT and SNEGSKA (reference sequence). CDR3 length equals 12 residues. Trimming left V 7 bases short and J 5 bases short, with 12 bases between. This chain's CDR3 is CSVSRRDNEQFF. The CDR3 region has the DNA TGCAGTGTGAGTAGGAGGGACAATGAGCAGTTCTTC.

V and J are TRBV6-5 and TRBJ2-7; 9 positions agree with TRBD1. The V and J ends lost 11 bases and 8 bases, in that order; junction bases with no gene match: 13. Germline V lookup: CDR1 MNHEY, CDR2 SVGAGI. This CDR3 region has 13 residues. The CDR3 here is CAVSRRQGEKQYF. CDR3 sequence (DNA): TGTGCCGTCTCCCGGAGACAGGGGGAAAAGCAGTACTTC.

The chain couples TRBV11-2 to TRBJ2-6; D possibly corresponds to TRBD1 (5 bases). Trimming left V 1 base short and J 2 bases short, with 18 bases between. The CDR3 extends over 19 amino acids. Germline CDR1 is SGHAT and CDR2 is FQNNGV. The CDR3: CASSLVPKDTPPGANVLTF. In nucleotides, the CDR3 is TGTGCCAGCAGCTTAGTTCCAAAGGACACTCCCCCTGGGGCCAACGTCCTGACTTTC.